This T cell receptor beta chain derives from a study of blood T cells in healthy people across ages. The V gene's germline CDR1 is MNHNS and CDR2 SASEGT. Trimming pared 6 bases from V and 5 bases from J, leaving 25 bases between. The CDR3 consists of 17 residues. In its sample, this clonotype was seen a few times. PCR was performed a second time for roughly 7 to 12 cycles using a sample-barcoded 5' primer and a J-beta primer mix. TCRdb re-analysed the 5' RACE reads in MiXCR, keeping a single row per CDR3 protein. This table holds 500,000 to 650,000 distinct CDR3 sequences, 27% found once. This same sample was also taken into another study, of T cells of mothers and their children.

The receptor comes from a boy aged 2 to 9 in good health. Source material: blood. The chain employs TRBV6-1 and TRBJ2-5; D uncertain. The CDR3 sequence: CASSSKAAGLNGETQYF. The CDR3 DNA reads TGTGCCAGCAGCTCAAAAGCCGCCGGCCTTAATGGCGAGACCCAGTACTTC.